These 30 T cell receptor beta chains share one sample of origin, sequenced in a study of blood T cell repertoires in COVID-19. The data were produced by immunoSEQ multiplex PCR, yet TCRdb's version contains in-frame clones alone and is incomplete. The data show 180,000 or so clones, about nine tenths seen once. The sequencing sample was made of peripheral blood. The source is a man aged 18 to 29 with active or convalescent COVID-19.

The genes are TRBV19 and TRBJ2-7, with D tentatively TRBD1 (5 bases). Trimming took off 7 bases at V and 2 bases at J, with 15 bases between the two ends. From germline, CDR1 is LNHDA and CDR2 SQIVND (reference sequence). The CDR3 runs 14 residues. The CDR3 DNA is TGTGCCAGTAAGCCCATGGACAAGACCTACGAGCAGTACTTC. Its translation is CASKPMDKTYEQYF.

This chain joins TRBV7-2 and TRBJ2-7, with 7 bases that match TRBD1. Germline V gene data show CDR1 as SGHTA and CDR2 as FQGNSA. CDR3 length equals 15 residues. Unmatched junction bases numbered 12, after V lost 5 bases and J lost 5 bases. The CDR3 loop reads CASSAGQGGRNEQYF. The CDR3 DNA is TGTGCCAGCAGCGCCGGACAAGGGGGCCGCAACGAGCAGTACTTC.

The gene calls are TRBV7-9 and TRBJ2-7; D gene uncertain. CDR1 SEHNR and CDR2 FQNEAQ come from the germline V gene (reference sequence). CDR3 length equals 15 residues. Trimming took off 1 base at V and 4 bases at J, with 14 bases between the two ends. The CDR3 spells CASSLVTVGAYEQYF. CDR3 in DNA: TGTGCCAGCAGCTTAGTAACAGTTGGTGCGTACGAGCAGTACTTC. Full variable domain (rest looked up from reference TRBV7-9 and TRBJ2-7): DTGVSQNPRHKITKRGQNVTFRCDPISEHNRLYWYRQTLGQGPEFLTYFQNEAQLEKSRLLSDRFSAERPKGSFSTLEIQRTEQGDSAMYLCASSLVTVGAYEQYFGPGTRLTVT.

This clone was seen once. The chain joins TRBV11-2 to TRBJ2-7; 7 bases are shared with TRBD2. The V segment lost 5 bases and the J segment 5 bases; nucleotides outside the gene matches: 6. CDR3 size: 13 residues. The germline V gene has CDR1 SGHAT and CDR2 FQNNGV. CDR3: CASSPRGVDEQYF. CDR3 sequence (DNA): TGTGCCAGCAGCCCCCGGGGGGTCGACGAGCAGTACTTC.

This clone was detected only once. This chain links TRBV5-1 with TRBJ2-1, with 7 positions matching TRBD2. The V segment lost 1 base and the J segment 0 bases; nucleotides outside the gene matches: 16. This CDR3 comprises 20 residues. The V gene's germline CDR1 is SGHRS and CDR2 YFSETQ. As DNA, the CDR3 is TGCGCCAGCAGCTTGTTTAGTGCTGGGAGGGGTACTAGCTCCTACAATGAGCAGTTCTTC. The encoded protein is CASSLFSAGRGTSSYNEQFF.

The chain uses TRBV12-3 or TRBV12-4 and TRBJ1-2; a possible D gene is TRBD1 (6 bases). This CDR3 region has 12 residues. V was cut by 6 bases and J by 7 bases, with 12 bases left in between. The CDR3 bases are TGTGCCAGCAGCCGGACAGTGAGTGGCTACACCTTC. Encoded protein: CASSRTVSGYTF.

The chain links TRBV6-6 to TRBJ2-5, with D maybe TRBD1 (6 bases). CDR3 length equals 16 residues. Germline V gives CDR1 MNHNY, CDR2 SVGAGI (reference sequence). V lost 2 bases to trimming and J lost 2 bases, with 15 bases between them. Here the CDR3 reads CASSYMGHSTQETQYF. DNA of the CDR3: TGTGCCAGCAGTTACATGGGACATTCTACACAAGAGACCCAGTACTTC.

The DNA of the CDR3 is TGTGCCAGCAGCTTGGGGGGCGGGACGCCTAGCTATGGCTACACCTTC. Protein product: CASSLGGGTPSYGYTF. The chain couples TRBV5-4 to TRBJ1-2; possibly TRBD1 for D (5 bases). This CDR3 has 16 residues. The ends were cut back, 0 bases at V and 4 bases at J, with 16 bases in the middle. Germline V gene sequence: CDR1 SGHNT, CDR2 YYREEE (reference sequence).

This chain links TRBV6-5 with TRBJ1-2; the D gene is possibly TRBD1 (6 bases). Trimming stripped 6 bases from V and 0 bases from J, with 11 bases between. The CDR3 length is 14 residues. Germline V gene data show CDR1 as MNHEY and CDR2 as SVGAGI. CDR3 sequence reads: CASRGAPANYGYTF. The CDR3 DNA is TGTGCCAGCAGGGGGGCCCCAGCTAACTATGGCTACACCTTC.

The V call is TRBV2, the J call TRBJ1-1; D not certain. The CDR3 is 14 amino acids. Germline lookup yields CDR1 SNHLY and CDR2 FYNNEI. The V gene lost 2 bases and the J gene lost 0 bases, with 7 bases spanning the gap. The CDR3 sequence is CASSERRMNTEAFF. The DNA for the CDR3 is TGTGCCAGCAGTGAACGGAGAATGAACACTGAAGCTTTCTTT. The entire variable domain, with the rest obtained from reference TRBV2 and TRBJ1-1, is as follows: EPEVTQTPSHQVTQMGQEVILRCVPISNHLYFYWYRQILGQKVEFLVSFYNNEISEKSEIFDDQFSVERPDGSNFTLKIRSTKLEDSAMYFCASSERRMNTEAFFGQGTRLTVV.

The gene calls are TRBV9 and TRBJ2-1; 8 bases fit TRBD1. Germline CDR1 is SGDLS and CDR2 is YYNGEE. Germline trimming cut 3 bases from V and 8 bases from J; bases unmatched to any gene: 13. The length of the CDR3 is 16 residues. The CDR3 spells CASSGNRDRWGYEQFF. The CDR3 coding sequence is TGTGCCAGCAGCGGGAATCGGGACAGGTGGGGCTATGAGCAGTTCTTC.

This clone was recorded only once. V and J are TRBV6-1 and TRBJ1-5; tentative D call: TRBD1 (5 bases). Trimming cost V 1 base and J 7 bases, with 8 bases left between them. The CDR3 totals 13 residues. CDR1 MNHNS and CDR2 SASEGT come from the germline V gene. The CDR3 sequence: CASSEVGVQPQHF. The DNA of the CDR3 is TGTGCCAGCAGTGAAGTAGGGGTCCAGCCCCAGCATTTT.

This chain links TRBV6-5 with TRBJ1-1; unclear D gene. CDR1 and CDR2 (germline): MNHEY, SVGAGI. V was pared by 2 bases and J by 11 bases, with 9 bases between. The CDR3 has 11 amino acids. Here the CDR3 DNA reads TGTGCCAGCAGTTACGGCGGGAAGGCTTTCTTT. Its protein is CASSYGGKAFF.

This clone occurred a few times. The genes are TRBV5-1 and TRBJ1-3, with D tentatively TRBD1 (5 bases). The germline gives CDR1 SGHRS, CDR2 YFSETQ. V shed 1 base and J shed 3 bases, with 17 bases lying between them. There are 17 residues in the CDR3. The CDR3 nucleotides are TGCGCCAGCAGCTTGACCACACAGGCATCTCATGGAAACACCATATATTTT. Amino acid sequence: CASSLTTQASHGNTIYF.

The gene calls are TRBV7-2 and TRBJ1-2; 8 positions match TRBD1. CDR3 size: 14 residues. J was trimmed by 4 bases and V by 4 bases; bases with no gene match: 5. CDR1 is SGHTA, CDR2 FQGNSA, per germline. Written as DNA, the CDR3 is TGTGCCAGCAGCTCCCAGACAGGGGTCTATGGCTACACCTTC. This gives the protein CASSSQTGVYGYTF.

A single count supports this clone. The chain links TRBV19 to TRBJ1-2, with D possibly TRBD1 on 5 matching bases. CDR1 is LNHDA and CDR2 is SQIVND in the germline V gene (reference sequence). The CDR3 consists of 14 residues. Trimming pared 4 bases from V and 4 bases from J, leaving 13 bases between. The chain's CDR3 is CASSTLIDSYGYTF. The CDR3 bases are TGTGCCAGTAGTACCTTGATCGACAGCTATGGCTACACCTTC.

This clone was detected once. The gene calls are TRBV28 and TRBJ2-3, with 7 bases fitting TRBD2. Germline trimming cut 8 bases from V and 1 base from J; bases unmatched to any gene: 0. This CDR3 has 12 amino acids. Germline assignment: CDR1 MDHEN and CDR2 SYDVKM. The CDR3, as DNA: TGTGCCAGCCGGGAGGGCACAGATACGCAGTATTTT. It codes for CASREGTDTQYF.

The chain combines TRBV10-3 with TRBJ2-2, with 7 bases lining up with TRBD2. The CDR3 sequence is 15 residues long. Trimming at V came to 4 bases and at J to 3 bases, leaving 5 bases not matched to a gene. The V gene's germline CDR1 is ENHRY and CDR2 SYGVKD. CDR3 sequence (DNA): TGTGCCATCAGTGTGGGAGGGACGGACACCGGGGAGCTGTTTTTT. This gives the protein CAISVGGTDTGELFF.

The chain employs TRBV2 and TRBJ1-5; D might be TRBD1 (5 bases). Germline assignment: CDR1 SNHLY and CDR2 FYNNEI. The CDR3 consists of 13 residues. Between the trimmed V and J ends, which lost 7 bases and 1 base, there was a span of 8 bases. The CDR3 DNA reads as TGTGCCAGCACCAGGGAAAGCAATCAGCCCCAGCATTTT. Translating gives CASTRESNQPQHF.

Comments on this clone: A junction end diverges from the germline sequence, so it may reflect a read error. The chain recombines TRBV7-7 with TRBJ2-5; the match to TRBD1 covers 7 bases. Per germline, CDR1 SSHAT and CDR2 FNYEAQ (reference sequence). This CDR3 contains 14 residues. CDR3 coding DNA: TGTGCTAGCAGCAGGGACAGAGACTCAGGGACCCAGTACTTC. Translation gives CASSRDRDSGTQYF.

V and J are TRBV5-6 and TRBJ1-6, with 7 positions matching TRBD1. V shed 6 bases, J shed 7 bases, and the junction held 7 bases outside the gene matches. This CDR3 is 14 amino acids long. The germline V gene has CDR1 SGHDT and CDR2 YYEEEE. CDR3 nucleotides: TGTGCCAGCACCCCGGGACAGCGAAATTCACCCCTCCACTTT. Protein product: CASTPGQRNSPLHF.

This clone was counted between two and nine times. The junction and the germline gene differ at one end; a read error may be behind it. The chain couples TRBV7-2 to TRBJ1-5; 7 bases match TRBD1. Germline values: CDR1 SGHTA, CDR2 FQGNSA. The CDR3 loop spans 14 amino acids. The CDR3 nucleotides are TGTGCCAGCAGTTTAGGACAGGAGAATCAGCCCCAGCATTTT. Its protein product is CASSLGQENQPQHF.

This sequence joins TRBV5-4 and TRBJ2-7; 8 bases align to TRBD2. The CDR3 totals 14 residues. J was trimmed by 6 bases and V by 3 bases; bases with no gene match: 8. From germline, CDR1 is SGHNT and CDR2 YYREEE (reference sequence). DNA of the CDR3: TGTGCCAGCAGCTCGCCGGGACTAGATCTCGAGCAGTACTTC. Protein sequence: CASSSPGLDLEQYF.

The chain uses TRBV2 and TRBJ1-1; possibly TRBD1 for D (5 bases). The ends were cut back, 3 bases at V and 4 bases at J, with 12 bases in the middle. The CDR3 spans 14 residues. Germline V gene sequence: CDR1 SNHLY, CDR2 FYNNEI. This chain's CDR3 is CASSDQGGFTEAFF. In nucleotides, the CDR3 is TGTGCCAGCAGTGACCAGGGAGGCTTCACTGAAGCTTTCTTT.

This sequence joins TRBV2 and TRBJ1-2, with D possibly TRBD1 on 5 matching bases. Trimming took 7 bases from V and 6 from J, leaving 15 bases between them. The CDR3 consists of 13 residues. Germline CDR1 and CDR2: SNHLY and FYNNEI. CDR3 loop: CASMARRDHGYTF. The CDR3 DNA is TGTGCCAGCATGGCTCGCAGGGATCATGGCTACACCTTC.

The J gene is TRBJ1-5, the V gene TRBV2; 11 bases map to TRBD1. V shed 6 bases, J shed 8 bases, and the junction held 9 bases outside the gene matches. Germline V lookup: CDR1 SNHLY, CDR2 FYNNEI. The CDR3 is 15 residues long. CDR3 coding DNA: TGTGCCAGCAGGCCCGGGACAGGGGGTTTTGAGCCCCAGCATTTT. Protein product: CASRPGTGGFEPQHF.

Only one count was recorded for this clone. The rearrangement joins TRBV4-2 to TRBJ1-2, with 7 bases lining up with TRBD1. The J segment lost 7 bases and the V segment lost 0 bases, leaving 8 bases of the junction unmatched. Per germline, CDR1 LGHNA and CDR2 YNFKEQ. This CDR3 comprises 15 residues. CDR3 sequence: CASSQDGTGVSGYTF. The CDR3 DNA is TGTGCCAGCAGCCAAGACGGAACAGGGGTATCTGGCTACACCTTC.

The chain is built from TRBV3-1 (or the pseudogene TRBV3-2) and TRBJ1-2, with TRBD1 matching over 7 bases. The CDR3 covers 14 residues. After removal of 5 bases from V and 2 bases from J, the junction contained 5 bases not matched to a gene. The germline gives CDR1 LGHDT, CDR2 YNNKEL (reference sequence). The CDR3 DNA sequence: TGTGCCAGCAGCAAGAGGGACAGCAACTATGGCTACACCTTC. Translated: CASSKRDSNYGYTF.

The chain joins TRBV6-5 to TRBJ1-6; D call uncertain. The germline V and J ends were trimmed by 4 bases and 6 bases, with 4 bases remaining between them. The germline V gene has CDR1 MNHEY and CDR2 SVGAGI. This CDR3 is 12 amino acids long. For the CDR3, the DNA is TGTGCCAGCAGTTCCCTTAATTCACCCCTCCACTTT. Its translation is CASSSLNSPLHF.

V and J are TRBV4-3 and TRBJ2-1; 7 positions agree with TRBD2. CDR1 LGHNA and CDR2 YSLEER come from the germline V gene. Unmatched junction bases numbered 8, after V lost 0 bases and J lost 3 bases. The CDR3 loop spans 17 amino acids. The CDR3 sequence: CASSQDSASGIYNEQFF. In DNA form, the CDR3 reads TGCGCCAGCAGCCAAGATTCGGCTAGCGGAATCTACAATGAGCAGTTCTTC.